This entry lists 21 T cell receptor beta chains sequenced from one sample in a study of blood T cell repertoires in COVID-19. Sequenced by immunoSEQ multiplex PCR; TCRdb stores in-frame clones only, minus some. The table shows 60,000 or so clones, with 75% to 80% occurring only once. The sample comprised peripheral blood. The source of these receptors is a human donor in a cohort sampled during active COVID-19.

The V and J genes are TRBV5-5 and TRBJ2-3; tentatively, D is TRBD1 (6 bases). Between the trimmed V and J ends, which lost 5 bases and 6 bases, there was a span of 19 bases. The CDR3 is 15 residues long. Germline V gene data show CDR1 as SGHKS and CDR2 as YYEKEE (reference sequence). CDR3 sequence (DNA): TGTGCCAGCAGGACCGGGACAATAATCCGGGATACGCAGTATTTT. The encoded protein is CASRTGTIIRDTQYF.

The chain is built from TRBV28 and TRBJ1-1; D unclear. The CDR3 covers 14 residues. CDR1 is MDHEN and CDR2 is SYDVKM in the germline V gene. With 3 bases removed from V and 5 bases from J, the gap between germline ends came to 13 bases. CDR3 nucleotides: TGTGCCAGCAGTTTGGCGGTTGGAGGGACTGAAGCTTTCTTT. It encodes CASSLAVGGTEAFF.

The gene calls are TRBV5-4 and TRBJ1-3, with a possible D match to TRBD1 (5 bases). Trimming took off 4 bases at V and 4 bases at J, with 15 bases between the two ends. The CDR3 loop spans 15 amino acids. Germline V gives CDR1 SGHNT, CDR2 YYREEE (reference sequence). This CDR3 reads CASSPMGGGGNTIYF. As DNA, the CDR3 is TGTGCCAGCAGCCCGATGGGGGGAGGAGGAAACACCATATATTTT.

The chain employs TRBV30 and TRBJ2-5; 12 bases agree with TRBD2. From germline, CDR1 is GTSNPN and CDR2 SVGIG (reference sequence). Trimming cost V 0 bases and J 4 bases; bases outside gene matches: 3. The CDR3 loop spans 15 amino acids. CDR3 in DNA: TGTGCCTGGAGTGTACGACTAGCGGGGGCAGAGACCCAGTACTTC. Translation gives CAWSVRLAGAETQYF.

V and J are TRBV7-2 and TRBJ2-7; the D gene is possibly TRBD2 (5 bases). V was clipped by 5 bases and J by 7 bases, with 18 bases between them. Germline CDR1 and CDR2: SGHTA and FQGNSA. The CDR3 extends over 14 amino acids. In DNA, the CDR3 is TGTGCCAGCAGCCCTGGCGGACTCGGACGGGAGCAGTACTTC. Its translation is CASSPGGLGREQYF.

V and J are TRBV6-6 and TRBJ2-7, with a tentative D call TRBD2 (6 bases). The CDR3 consists of 14 residues. V lost 4 bases, J lost 0 bases, and 10 bases lay in between. CDR1 MNHNY and CDR2 SVGAGI come from the germline V gene (reference sequence). The CDR3 spells CASSFSGSSYEQYF. As DNA, the CDR3 is TGTGCCAGCAGTTTTAGCGGTAGCTCCTACGAGCAGTACTTC.

CDR3 sequence: CASSAGLAGTTDTQYF. The CDR3 nucleotides read TGCGCCAGCAGCGCCGGACTAGCGGGGACCACAGATACGCAGTATTTT. The chain carries TRBV5-1 and TRBJ2-3, with TRBD2 matching over 12 bases. The ends lost 4 bases at V and 2 bases at J; junction bases unmatched: 5. The V gene's germline CDR1 is SGHRS and CDR2 YFSETQ. The CDR3 runs 16 residues.

The J gene is TRBJ2-7, the V gene TRBV7-9, with 10 positions matching TRBD2. Trimming removed 5 bases from V and 4 bases from J; junction bases left unmatched: 5. The CDR3 covers 14 residues. Germline CDR1 is SEHNR and CDR2 is FQNEAQ (reference sequence). CDR3 sequence reads: CASSRGLADYEQYF. CDR3 nucleotides: TGTGCCAGCAGCCGCGGACTAGCGGATTACGAGCAGTACTTC. Full variable domain (remainder filled in from reference TRBV7-9 and TRBJ2-7): DTGVSQNPRHKITKRGQNVTFRCDPISEHNRLYWYRQTLGQGPEFLTYFQNEAQLEKSRLLSDRFSAERPKGSFSTLEIQRTEQGDSAMYLCASSRGLADYEQYFGPGTRLTVT.

The rearrangement joins TRBV30 to TRBJ2-1, with TRBD2 matching 9 bases. The CDR3 spans 13 residues. V shed 0 bases and J 7 bases; nucleotides not matched to a gene: 1. Germline CDR1 GTSNPN, CDR2 SVGIG (reference sequence). The CDR3 spells CAWSVGLANEQFF. The CDR3, as DNA: TGTGCCTGGAGTGTAGGACTAGCGAATGAGCAGTTCTTC. The full variable domain, completed using reference TRBV30 and TRBJ2-1, is SQTIHQWPATLVQPVGSPLSLECTVEGTSNPNLYWYRQAAGRGLQLLFYSVGIGQISSEVPQNLSASRPQDRQFILSSKKLLLSDSGFYLCAWSVGLANEQFFGPGTRLTVL.

This clone was found once. The chain uses TRBV11-2 and TRBJ2-5, with 11 bases identical to TRBD2. Unmatched junction bases numbered 7, after V lost 5 bases and J lost 5 bases. Germline CDR1 SGHAT, CDR2 FQNNGV. The CDR3 extends over 15 amino acids. The CDR3 region has the DNA TGTGCCAGCAGCCTGGGACTAGCGGAGGGTGAGACCCAGTACTTC. This codes for CASSLGLAEGETQYF.

J is TRBJ2-5 and V is TRBV30; the D is unclear. The ends were cut back, 1 base at V and 5 bases at J, with 14 bases in the middle. The CDR3 is made up of 14 amino acids. Germline loops: CDR1 GTSNPN, CDR2 SVGIG (reference sequence). CDR3 DNA sequence: TGTGCCTGGAGTGCTTACAGTGGGTGGGAGACCCAGTACTTC. Its protein product is CAWSAYSGWETQYF.

The chain couples TRBV5-8 to TRBJ2-7; tentative D call: TRBD2 (5 bases). The CDR3 covers 13 residues. With 5 bases removed from V and 0 bases from J, the gap between germline ends came to 9 bases. The germline CDR1 and CDR2 sequences are SGHTS and YDEGEE. The CDR3 DNA is TGTGCCAGCAGTCACACTAGCTCCTACGAGCAGTACTTC. Its protein product is CASSHTSSYEQYF.

The J gene is TRBJ2-5, the V gene TRBV27; D perhaps matches TRBD2 (6 bases). Trimming left V 7 bases short and J 7 bases short, with 19 bases between. This CDR3 has 14 residues. From germline, CDR1 is MNHEY and CDR2 SMNVEV (reference sequence). The CDR3, as DNA: TGTGCCAGCACCGCCGGGACTCCCCCGGGGACCCAGTACTTC. This sequence encodes CASTAGTPPGTQYF.

Only one count was recorded for this clone. This sequence joins TRBV9 and TRBJ2-1; TRBD2 matches at 8 bases. CDR1 is SGDLS, CDR2 YYNGEE, per germline. V lost 2 bases to trimming and J lost 4 bases; unmatched junction nucleotides: 5. The CDR3 loop spans 15 amino acids. The chain's CDR3 is CASSVDSGDYNEQFF. The CDR3 DNA follows: TGTGCCAGCAGCGTTGATAGCGGGGATTACAATGAGCAGTTCTTC.

This chain uses TRBV25-1 with TRBJ2-3; possibly TRBD2 for D (7 bases). CDR1 is MGHDK, CDR2 SYGVNS, per germline. The CDR3 is 18 amino acids. V was shortened by 4 bases and J by 1 base, with 21 bases between the two germline ends. The CDR3 sequence is CASSGWGGGIGRTDTQYF. CDR3 DNA sequence: TGTGCCAGCAGTGGATGGGGAGGGGGGATAGGTCGCACAGATACGCAGTATTTT.

J is TRBJ2-3 and V is TRBV4-3; perhaps TRBD2 as D (6 bases). The CDR3 runs 14 residues. Germline V gene lookup returns CDR1 LGHNA and CDR2 YSLEER. The V and J ends lost 5 bases and 2 bases respectively, with 11 bases between them. For the CDR3, the DNA is TGCGCCAGCAGCTTTGGGGGGAACACAGATACGCAGTATTTT. This gives the protein CASSFGGNTDTQYF.

This chain connects TRBV28 to TRBJ1-2, with a tentative D call TRBD1 (6 bases). With 8 bases removed from V and 3 bases from J, the gap between germline ends came to 10 bases. The CDR3 covers 12 residues. Germline V gene data show CDR1 as MDHEN and CDR2 as SYDVKM. The CDR3 here is CASLTGDYGYTF. The CDR3 DNA is TGTGCCAGCCTGACAGGAGACTATGGCTACACCTTC.

The chain recombines TRBV30 with TRBJ1-1, with D maybe TRBD1 (5 bases). CDR1 and CDR2 from the germline V gene are GTSNPN and SVGIG (reference sequence). With 0 bases removed from V and 11 bases from J, the gap between germline ends came to 16 bases. The CDR3 covers 13 residues. The chain's CDR3 is CAWSVSRQRPAFF. CDR3 DNA sequence: TGTGCCTGGAGTGTATCCCGACAGAGGCCGGCTTTCTTT.

This clone occurred once. The rearrangement joins TRBV5-1 to TRBJ2-7, with 8 nucleotides matching TRBD1. The junction had 3 bases not matched to a gene; V was cut back by 1 base and J by 3 bases. CDR3 length: 14 amino acids. The germline gives CDR1 SGHRS, CDR2 YFSETQ. CDR3 DNA: TGCGCCAGCAGCTTGATTGGGACAGGCTACGAGCAGTACTTC. Translated: CASSLIGTGYEQYF.

This clone showed up just a few times. V gene TRBV11-2 combines with J gene TRBJ2-1, with 9 bases fitting TRBD1. Per germline, CDR1 SGHAT and CDR2 FQNNGV. V shed 5 bases, J shed 3 bases, and the junction held 5 bases outside the gene matches. The CDR3 loop spans 15 amino acids. CDR3 DNA sequence: TGTGCCAGCAGCAAACGGACAGGGGTCTACAATGAGCAGTTCTTC. This gives the protein CASSKRTGVYNEQFF. Together with reference TRBV11-2 and TRBJ2-1, the CDR3 gives the full variable domain: EAGVAQSPRYKIIEKRQSVAFWCNPISGHATLYWYQQILGQGPKLLIQFQNNGVVDDSQLPKDRFSAERLKGVDSTLKIQPAKLEDSAVYLCASSKRTGVYNEQFFGPGTRLTVL.

The rearrangement uses TRBV28 and TRBJ2-2; D remains ambiguous. The CDR3 runs 15 residues. Looked up from germline, CDR1 is MDHEN and CDR2 is SYDVKM. Trimming removed 3 bases from V and 1 base from J, with 9 bases in between. The CDR3: CASSFDPGNTGELFF. CDR3 DNA: TGTGCCAGCAGTTTTGATCCGGGGAACACCGGGGAGCTGTTTTTT.